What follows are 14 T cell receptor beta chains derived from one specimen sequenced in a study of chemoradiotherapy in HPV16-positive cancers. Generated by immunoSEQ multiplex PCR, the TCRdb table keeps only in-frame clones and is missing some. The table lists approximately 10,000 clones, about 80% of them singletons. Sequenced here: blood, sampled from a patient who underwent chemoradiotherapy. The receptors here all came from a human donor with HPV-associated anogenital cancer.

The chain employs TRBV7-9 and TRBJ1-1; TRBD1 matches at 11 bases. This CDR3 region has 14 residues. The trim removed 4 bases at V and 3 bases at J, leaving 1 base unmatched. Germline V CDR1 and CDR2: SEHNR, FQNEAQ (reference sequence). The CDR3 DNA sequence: TGTGCCAGCAGCTGGGGACAGGGGGACACTGAAGCTTTCTTT. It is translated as CASSWGQGDTEAFF.

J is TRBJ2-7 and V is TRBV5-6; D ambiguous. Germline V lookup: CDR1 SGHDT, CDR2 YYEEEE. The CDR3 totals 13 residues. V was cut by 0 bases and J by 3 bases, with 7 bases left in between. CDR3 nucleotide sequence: TGTGCCAGCAGCTTGGCGTCGGACTACGAGCAGTACTTC. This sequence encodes CASSLASDYEQYF.

The CDR3 region is CASSQLDRGNGYTF. The CDR3 DNA reads TGCGCCAGCAGCCAACTCGACAGGGGGAATGGCTACACCTTC. The gene calls are TRBV5-1 and TRBJ1-2; 9 nucleotides match TRBD1. The CDR3 contains 14 residues. J was trimmed by 6 bases and V by 4 bases; bases with no gene match: 7. Germline V CDR1 and CDR2: SGHRS, YFSETQ.

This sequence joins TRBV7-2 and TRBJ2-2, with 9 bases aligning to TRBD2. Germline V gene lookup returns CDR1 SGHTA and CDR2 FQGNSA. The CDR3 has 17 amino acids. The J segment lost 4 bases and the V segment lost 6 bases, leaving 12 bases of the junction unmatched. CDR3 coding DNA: TGTGCCAGCAGTCCACCCCACGGAGCGGGGGGCACCGGGGAGCTGTTTTTT. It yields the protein CASSPPHGAGGTGELFF.

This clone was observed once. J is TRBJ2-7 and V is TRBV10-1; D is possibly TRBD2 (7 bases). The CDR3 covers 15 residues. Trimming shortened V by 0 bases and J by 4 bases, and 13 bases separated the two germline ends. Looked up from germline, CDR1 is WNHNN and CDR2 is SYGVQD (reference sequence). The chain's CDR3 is CASSESQGGLYEQYF. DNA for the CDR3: TGCGCCAGCAGTGAGTCACAGGGAGGGTTGTACGAGCAGTACTTC.

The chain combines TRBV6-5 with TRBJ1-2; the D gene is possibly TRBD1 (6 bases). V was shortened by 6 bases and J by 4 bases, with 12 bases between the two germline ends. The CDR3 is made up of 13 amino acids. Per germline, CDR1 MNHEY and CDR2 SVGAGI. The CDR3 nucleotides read TGTGCCAGCAGAAGGACAGTACTCTATGGCTACACCTTC. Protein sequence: CASRRTVLYGYTF.

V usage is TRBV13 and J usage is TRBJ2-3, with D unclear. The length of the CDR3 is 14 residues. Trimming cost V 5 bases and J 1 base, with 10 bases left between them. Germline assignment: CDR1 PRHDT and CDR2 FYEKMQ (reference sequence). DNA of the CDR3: TGTGCCAGCAGCCTTCGGACGGGCACAGATACGCAGTATTTT. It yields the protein CASSLRTGTDTQYF.

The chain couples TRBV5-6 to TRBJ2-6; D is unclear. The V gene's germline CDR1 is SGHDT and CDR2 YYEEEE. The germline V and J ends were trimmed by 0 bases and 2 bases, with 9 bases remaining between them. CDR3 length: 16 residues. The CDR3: CASSLVRATGANVLTF. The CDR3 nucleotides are TGTGCCAGCAGCTTGGTACGCGCAACTGGGGCCAACGTCCTGACTTTC.

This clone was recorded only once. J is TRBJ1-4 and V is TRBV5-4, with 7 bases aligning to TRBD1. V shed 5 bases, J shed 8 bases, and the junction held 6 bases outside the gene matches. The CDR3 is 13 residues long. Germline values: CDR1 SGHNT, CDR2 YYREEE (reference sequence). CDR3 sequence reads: CASRGGIEEKLFF. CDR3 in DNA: TGTGCCAGCAGAGGGGGCATAGAAGAAAAACTGTTTTTT.

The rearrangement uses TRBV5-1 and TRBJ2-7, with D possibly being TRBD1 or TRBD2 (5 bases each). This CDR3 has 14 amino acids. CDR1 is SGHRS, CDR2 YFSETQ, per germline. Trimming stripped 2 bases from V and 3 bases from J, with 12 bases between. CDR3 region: CASSLSGTGYEQYF. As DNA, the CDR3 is TGCGCCAGCAGCTTATCCGGGACGGGCTACGAGCAGTACTTC.

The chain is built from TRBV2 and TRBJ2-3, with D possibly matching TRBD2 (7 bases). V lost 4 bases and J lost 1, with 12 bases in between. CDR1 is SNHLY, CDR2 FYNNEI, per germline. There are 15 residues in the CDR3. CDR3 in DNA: TGTGCCAGCAGTGTGGGGGGGGCCGGCACAGATACGCAGTATTTT. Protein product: CASSVGGAGTDTQYF.

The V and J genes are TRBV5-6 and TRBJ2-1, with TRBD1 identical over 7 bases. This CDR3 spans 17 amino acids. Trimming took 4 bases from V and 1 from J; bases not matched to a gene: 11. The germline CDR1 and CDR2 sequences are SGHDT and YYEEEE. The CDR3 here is CASSLQGGAGSYNEQFF. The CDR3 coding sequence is TGTGCCAGCAGCCTTCAAGGGGGCGCAGGGTCCTACAATGAGCAGTTCTTC.

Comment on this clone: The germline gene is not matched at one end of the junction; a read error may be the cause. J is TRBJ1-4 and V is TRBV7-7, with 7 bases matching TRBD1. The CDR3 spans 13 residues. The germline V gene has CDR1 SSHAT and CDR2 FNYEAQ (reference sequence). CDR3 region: CASSLDRAEKLFF. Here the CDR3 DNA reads TGTGCTAGCAGCTTAGACAGGGCAGAAAAACTGTTTTTT.

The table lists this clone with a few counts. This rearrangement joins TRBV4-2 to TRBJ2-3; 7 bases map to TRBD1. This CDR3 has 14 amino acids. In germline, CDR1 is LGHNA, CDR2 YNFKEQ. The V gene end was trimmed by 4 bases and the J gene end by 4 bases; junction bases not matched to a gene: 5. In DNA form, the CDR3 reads TGTGCCAGCAGCCCTGGGGACAGCTCAGATACGCAGTATTTT. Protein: CASSPGDSSDTQYF.